A single sample gave rise to the 30 T cell receptor beta chains below, sequenced in a study of early stage breast cancer tumors. Using immunoSEQ multiplex PCR, the repertoire was profiled, and TCRdb retains in-frame clones only, with some absent. The sample contains 25,000 to 35,000 clones, approximately 84% of which appear only once. The material sequenced was blood. These receptors were taken from a person in their fifties with breast cancer.

The chain is built from TRBV21-1 and TRBJ2-3; TRBD2 is the table's D call and was not checked against the DNA. TRBV21-1 is designated a pseudogene. The CDR3 sequence is 20 residues long. CDR3 nucleotide sequence: TGTGCCAGCAGCAAAGAACACGGACTAGCGGGGGGGCCGAGCACAGATACGCAGTATTTT. The encoded protein is CASSKEHGLAGGPSTDTQYF.

The chain has TRBV6-4 and TRBJ2-3; a possible D gene is TRBD1 (5 bases). CDR1 and CDR2 (germline): MRHNA, SNTAGT. V lost 0 bases, J lost 7 bases, and 8 bases lay in between. The CDR3 is 13 amino acids. CDR3 bases: TGTGCCAGCAGTGACTCGCAGGGAAATACGCAGTATTTT. It specifies CASSDSQGNTQYF.

This chain joins TRBV7-2 and TRBJ2-1; maybe TRBD2 (6 bases). The germline V gene encodes CDR1 SGHTA and CDR2 FQGNSA. This CDR3 region has 13 residues. Trimming shortened V by 1 base and J by 7 bases, and 8 bases separated the two germline ends. The CDR3 DNA reads as TGTGCCAGCAGCTTAGGGGGAGGAAATGAGCAGTTCTTC. It specifies CASSLGGGNEQFF.

CDR3 nucleotides: TGTGCCAGCAGCCCTTCACCACCGAGCCCCACTGGGGCCAACGTCCTGACTTTC. It translates to CASSPSPPSPTGANVLTF. V gene TRBV7-3 combines with J gene TRBJ2-6; no clear D. Germline V gene sequence: CDR1 SGHTA, CDR2 FQGTGA. There are 18 residues in the CDR3. V gave up 5 bases and J gave up 2 bases, with 19 bases separating them.

The V and J genes are TRBV7-8 and TRBJ2-1, with 8 bases aligning to TRBD2. CDR1 and CDR2 from the germline V gene are SGHVS and FQNEAQ. V lost 5 bases to trimming and J lost 2 bases; unmatched junction nucleotides: 5. This CDR3 comprises 15 residues. The chain's CDR3 is CASSQEREPYNEQFF. CDR3 sequence (DNA): TGTGCCAGCAGCCAAGAGCGGGAGCCCTACAATGAGCAGTTCTTC.

The chain has TRBV2 and TRBJ2-1, with 8 bases fitting TRBD2. The CDR3 totals 13 residues. Germline loops: CDR1 SNHLY, CDR2 FYNNEI. The V and J ends lost 7 bases and 6 bases, in that order; junction bases with no gene match: 5. The CDR3 DNA is TGTGCCAGCAAAGCGGGAGAAGGCAATGAGCAGTTCTTC. Its translation is CASKAGEGNEQFF.

This clone was observed a handful of times. The gene calls are TRBV4-1 and TRBJ1-2; D not certain. Germline CDR1 and CDR2: MGHRA and YSYEKL. The V and J ends lost 0 bases and 2 bases respectively, with 7 bases between them. The CDR3 totals 14 residues. The CDR3 DNA is TGCGCCAGCAGCCAAGATCCCAGAAACTATGGCTACACCTTC. This sequence encodes CASSQDPRNYGYTF.

This clone was detected only once. The chain links TRBV1 to TRBJ2-2; no check of the table's D call, TRBD2, against the DNA was made. TRBV1 is given as a pseudogene. The CDR3 is 16 residues long. In DNA form, the CDR3 reads TGCACCAGCAGCCTCTCGACTCCACCGGGCACCGGGGAGCTGTTTTTT. Encoded protein: CTSSLSTPPGTGELFF.

Only a few counts were recorded for this clone. V gene TRBV28 combines with J gene TRBJ1-6; TRBD1 matches at 7 bases. The CDR3 runs to 15 residues. Germline lookup yields CDR1 MDHEN and CDR2 SYDVKM. With V trimmed by 6 bases and J by 7 bases, 9 bases remained unmatched. The CDR3 nucleotides are TGTGCCAGCAGGCCGTATCAGGGGGAAAATTCACCCCTCCACTTT. Its protein product is CASRPYQGENSPLHF.

The chain joins TRBV4-2 to TRBJ2-7; 10 bases agree with TRBD1. V gave up 5 bases and J gave up 4 bases; unmatched junction bases: 11. The CDR3 runs 16 residues. Germline V gene data show CDR1 as LGHNA and CDR2 as YNFKEQ. CDR3 in DNA: TGTGCCAGCAGCGACCTTATGGGACAGGGGCCATACGAGCAGTACTTC. Amino acids: CASSDLMGQGPYEQYF.

The J gene is TRBJ2-2, the V gene TRBV5-1; D possibly corresponds to TRBD2 (5 bases). Germline V gene sequence: CDR1 SGHRS, CDR2 YFSETQ. V was pared by 4 bases and J by 8 bases, with 12 bases between. The CDR3 has 13 amino acids. CDR3 sequence reads: CASSGGSNGELFF. DNA for the CDR3: TGCGCCAGCAGCGGCGGGTCTAATGGGGAGCTGTTTTTT.

The rearrangement links TRBV10-1 to TRBJ1-1; D ambiguous. V lost 6 bases and J 1 base, leaving 9 bases between the germline ends. Germline-derived CDR1 and CDR2 are WNHNN and SYGVQD (reference sequence). The CDR3 is 13 residues long. This CDR3 reads CASSFGRNTEAFF. CDR3 in DNA: TGCGCCAGCAGCTTCGGACGGAACACTGAAGCTTTCTTT.

The rearrangement links TRBV20-1 to TRBJ1-4; D remains unclear. Trimming left V 3 bases short and J 6 bases short, with 5 bases between. Germline CDR1 and CDR2: DFQATT and SNEGSKA (reference sequence). This CDR3 has 11 amino acids. The chain's CDR3 is CSASSDEKLFF. CDR3 nucleotides: TGCAGTGCTAGTTCGGATGAAAAACTGTTTTTT.

The rearrangement joins TRBV14 to TRBJ2-6; D unclear. The V and J ends lost 4 bases and 0 bases respectively, with 16 bases between them. Germline V CDR1 and CDR2: SGHDN, FVKESK. This CDR3 contains 18 residues. CDR3 in DNA: TGTGCCAGCAGCCCATCACTTAGGTGGGGCTCTGGGGCCAACGTCCTGACTTTC. It specifies CASSPSLRWGSGANVLTF. The full variable domain, rest sourced from reference TRBV14 and TRBJ2-6, is EAGVTQFPSHSVIEKGQTVTLRCDPISGHDNLYWYRRVMGKEIKFLLHFVKESKQDESGMPNNRFLAERTGGTYSTLKVQPAELEDSGVYFCASSPSLRWGSGANVLTFGAGSRLTVL.

V is TRBV6-4 and J is TRBJ1-1; TRBD1 might be the D (5 bases). The CDR3 covers 14 residues. The V gene's germline CDR1 is MRHNA and CDR2 SNTAGT. Trimming left V 2 bases short and J 8 bases short, with 15 bases between. In nucleotides, the CDR3 is TGTGCCAGCAGTGACACTCCCGGGACGACAGAAGCTTTCTTT. This encodes CASSDTPGTTEAFF.

J is TRBJ1-1 and V is TRBV7-9; 8 bases align to TRBD1. V lost 4 bases and J lost 2; bases outside the gene matches: 6. CDR1 is SEHNR and CDR2 is FQNEAQ in the germline V gene (reference sequence). This CDR3 is built from 15 residues. The CDR3 DNA reads as TGTGCCAGCAGCTCCCCGGACAGGGCCAACACTGAAGCTTTCTTT. Amino acids: CASSSPDRANTEAFF.

The J gene is TRBJ2-3, the V gene TRBV28; D gene unclear. V lost 10 bases and J 2 bases, leaving 16 bases between the germline ends. The CDR3 consists of 14 residues. Germline V lookup: CDR1 MDHEN, CDR2 SYDVKM. The CDR3 loop is CATGRSSSTDTQYF. CDR3 DNA sequence: TGTGCCACCGGCCGAAGTAGCTCCACAGATACGCAGTATTTT.

The rearrangement links TRBV9 to TRBJ2-7; 7 bases align to TRBD2. The V gene's germline CDR1 is SGDLS and CDR2 YYNGEE. With 4 bases clipped from V and 4 bases from J, the junction kept 8 bases outside the gene matches. The CDR3 totals 14 residues. CDR3 DNA: TGTGCCAGCAGCCCTGGAGCTAGCGGTTACGAGCAGTACTTC. Its protein product is CASSPGASGYEQYF.

V is TRBV5-1 and J is TRBJ1-2; 10 bases match TRBD1. Germline V gene sequence: CDR1 SGHRS, CDR2 YFSETQ. This CDR3 contains 15 residues. V shed 4 bases and J 3 bases; nucleotides not matched to a gene: 6. CDR3 coding DNA: TGCGCCAGCAGCGCGGCCGGACAGGGGGACTATGGCTACACCTTC. It codes for CASSAAGQGDYGYTF.

This clone has only one observation. V usage is TRBV28 and J usage is TRBJ2-2; the D is unclear. Germline-derived CDR1 and CDR2 are MDHEN and SYDVKM. Between the trimmed V and J ends, which lost 8 bases and 7 bases, there was a span of 17 bases. The length of the CDR3 is 14 residues. CDR3 coding DNA: TGTGCCAGCCTGGCTGGTACGCGCAGCGGGGAGCTGTTTTTT. Its translation is CASLAGTRSGELFF.

The chain recombines TRBV6-1 with TRBJ2-7, with TRBD1 matching over 7 bases. Germline CDR1 is MNHNS and CDR2 is SASEGT. V trimming: 4 bases; J trimming: 2 bases; junction bases outside the gene matches: 5. The CDR3 totals 14 residues. CDR3 nucleotide sequence: TGTGCCAGCAGTGGAGACAGGGCCGCCTACGAGCAGTACTTC. Its translation is CASSGDRAAYEQYF.

The chain couples TRBV23-1 to TRBJ2-7; 8 bases are shared with TRBD1. TRBV23-1 counts as an open reading frame of uncertain function. V gave up 0 bases and J gave up 3 bases; unmatched junction bases: 10. The CDR3 extends over 17 amino acids. CDR3: CASSQSQGAKVFYEQYF. The CDR3, as DNA: TGCGCCAGCAGTCAATCCCAGGGGGCGAAGGTTTTCTACGAGCAGTACTTC.

The rearrangement uses TRBV9 and TRBJ1-5, with a possible D match to TRBD1 (5 bases). Between the trimmed V and J ends, which lost 4 bases and 3 bases, there was a span of 14 bases. Germline CDR1 SGDLS, CDR2 YYNGEE. This CDR3 has 15 residues. DNA of the CDR3: TGTGCCAGCAGCAGGGGTGGGGGTACCAATCAGCCCCAGCATTTT. Its protein product is CASSRGGGTNQPQHF.

CDR3 DNA: TGTGCCAGCAGCTTAGCCCCGGACGAGCAGTACTTC. Its protein product is CASSLAPDEQYF. V gene TRBV7-8 combines with J gene TRBJ2-7; D is unclear. With 0 bases removed from V and 5 bases from J, the gap between germline ends came to 5 bases. Germline V lookup: CDR1 SGHVS, CDR2 FQNEAQ. CDR3 size: 12 residues.

The V call is TRBV5-1, the J call TRBJ2-2; D call uncertain. This CDR3 is built from 16 residues. In germline, CDR1 is SGHRS, CDR2 YFSETQ. V lost 4 bases to trimming and J lost 2 bases, with 15 bases between them. The CDR3 here is CASSLAGSPNTGELFF. CDR3 coding DNA: TGCGCCAGCAGCCTGGCCGGCAGCCCCAACACCGGGGAGCTGTTTTTT.

The chain joins TRBV7-9 to TRBJ1-4, with 10 bases identical to TRBD1. This CDR3 has 18 amino acids. V dropped 5 bases and J dropped 0; count of bases not matched to a gene: 9. Germline CDR1 SEHNR, CDR2 FQNEAQ (reference sequence). The CDR3 reads CASSDDRGQYATNEKLFF. The CDR3 bases are TGTGCCAGCAGCGACGACAGGGGGCAATATGCAACTAATGAAAAACTGTTTTTT.

V usage is TRBV5-1 and J usage is TRBJ1-3; TRBD1 matches 8 bases. This CDR3 spans 17 amino acids. Germline CDR1 is SGHRS and CDR2 is YFSETQ. J gave up 3 bases and V 2 bases, and 10 bases lay outside the gene matches. DNA for the CDR3: TGCGCCAGCAGCTTCTCGCCCGAACAGGGGGTTGGAAACACCATATATTTT. Amino acids: CASSFSPEQGVGNTIYF.

This rearrangement joins TRBV12-5 to TRBJ2-5; 7 bases match TRBD1. The V gene's germline CDR1 is LGHNT and CDR2 FRNRAP. The CDR3 contains 16 residues. With V trimmed by 1 base and J by 2 bases, 7 bases remained unmatched. The chain's CDR3 is CASGLGYRGEQETQYF. The CDR3 DNA is TGTGCTAGTGGTTTGGGGTACAGGGGAGAGCAAGAGACCCAGTACTTC.

The rearrangement links TRBV10-3 to TRBJ2-3; possibly TRBD1 for D (6 bases). The V end was cut by 4 bases, the J end by 0 bases, with 14 bases between. The CDR3 length is 16 residues. Germline V gives CDR1 ENHRY, CDR2 SYGVKD. The CDR3 DNA follows: TGTGCCATCAGTGGGGACACCATTGGAAGCACAGATACGCAGTATTTT. Residues: CAISGDTIGSTDTQYF.

This clone showed up just a few times. The chain combines TRBV27 with TRBJ2-7; weak D call: TRBD2 (6 bases). CDR1 MNHEY and CDR2 SMNVEV come from the germline V gene (reference sequence). V was pared by 6 bases and J by 3 bases, with 12 bases between. The CDR3 runs 13 residues. CDR3 nucleotide sequence: TGTGCCAGCAGCCGAGGGAGGAACTACGAGCAGTACTTC. Amino acids: CASSRGRNYEQYF.